The 13 T cell receptor beta chains presented below share a single source sample, sequenced in a study of blood T cell repertoires in COVID-19. Using immunoSEQ multiplex PCR, the repertoire was profiled, and TCRdb retains in-frame clones only, with some absent. This table has some 99,000 clones, around 84% appearing once. Material for sequencing was peripheral blood. These receptors were obtained from a woman aged 60-70 years in a cohort sampled during active or convalescent COVID-19.

This chain uses TRBV28 with TRBJ1-5; 8 bases are shared with TRBD1. V lost 2 bases, J lost 4 bases, and 4 bases stayed unmatched. This CDR3 is built from 15 residues. Germline V CDR1 and CDR2: MDHEN, SYDVKM. The CDR3 spells CASSLGRGQNQPQHF. CDR3 in DNA: TGTGCCAGCAGTTTAGGCAGGGGGCAGAATCAGCCCCAGCATTTT.

This clone showed up just a few times. The J gene is TRBJ1-1, the V gene TRBV2; D uncertain. The CDR3 consists of 14 residues. Per germline, CDR1 SNHLY and CDR2 FYNNEI. V shed 6 bases and J shed 1 base, with 12 bases lying between them. The CDR3 region is CASRILTENTEAFF. The CDR3 nucleotides are TGTGCCAGCAGGATCCTTACAGAGAACACTGAAGCTTTCTTT.

The chain combines TRBV7-2 with TRBJ2-1; 12 positions match TRBD2. The CDR3 totals 15 residues. CDR1 SGHTA and CDR2 FQGNSA come from the germline V gene. V shed 4 bases, J shed 7 bases, and the junction held 5 bases outside the gene matches. The CDR3 is CASSYLAGGQNEQFF. The CDR3 DNA follows: TGTGCCAGCAGCTACCTAGCGGGAGGGCAAAATGAGCAGTTCTTC. The full variable domain, with the rest looked up from reference TRBV7-2 and TRBJ2-1, is GAGVSQSPSNKVTEKGKDVELRCDPISGHTALYWYRQSLGQGLEFLIYFQGNSAPDKSGLPSDRFSAERTGGSVSTLTIQRTQQEDSAVYLCASSYLAGGQNEQFFGPGTRLTVL.

The chain has TRBV28 and TRBJ2-6; TRBD2 matches 9 bases. CDR3 length equals 17 residues. V dropped 3 bases and J dropped 2; count of bases not matched to a gene: 5. Germline values: CDR1 MDHEN, CDR2 SYDVKM. CDR3 residues: CASSFFSGSAGANVLTF. CDR3 coding DNA: TGTGCCAGCAGTTTTTTTAGCGGGAGTGCTGGGGCCAACGTCCTGACTTTC. Looking up the rest from reference TRBV28 and TRBJ2-6 gives the full variable domain: DVKVTQSSRYLVKRTGEKVFLECVQDMDHENMFWYRQDPGLGLRLIYFSYDVKMKEKGDIPEGYSVSREKKERFSLILESASTNQTSMYLCASSFFSGSAGANVLTFGAGSRLTVL.

The chain's CDR3 is CASRPGTPNYGYTF. The CDR3, as DNA: TGTGCCAGCAGGCCAGGGACTCCTAACTATGGCTACACCTTC. The chain carries TRBV6-5 and TRBJ1-2; D may be TRBD1 (5 bases). V lost 6 bases and J 0 bases, leaving 11 bases between the germline ends. This CDR3 comprises 14 residues. Per germline, CDR1 MNHEY and CDR2 SVGAGI.

The chain carries TRBV2 and TRBJ2-7, with D tentatively TRBD1 (5 bases). Trimming left V 6 bases short and J 2 bases short, with 11 bases between. The CDR3 runs 13 residues. Per germline, CDR1 SNHLY and CDR2 FYNNEI. The CDR3 DNA reads as TGTGCCAGCAGCAAGGACACTGCCTACGAGCAGTACTTC. As protein: CASSKDTAYEQYF.

V and J are TRBV12-5 and TRBJ2-7, with 8 positions matching TRBD2. Germline loops: CDR1 LGHNT, CDR2 FRNRAP. J gave up 2 bases and V 6 bases, and 6 bases lay outside the gene matches. This CDR3 has 14 amino acids. The CDR3 loop reads CASGPTSGAYEQYF. In DNA form, the CDR3 reads TGTGCTAGTGGCCCTACTAGCGGCGCCTACGAGCAGTACTTC.

The rearrangement links TRBV27 to TRBJ1-3; possible D gene TRBD1, 5 bases. Germline values: CDR1 MNHEY, CDR2 SMNVEV (reference sequence). The CDR3 sequence is 16 residues long. V was clipped by 3 bases and J by 0 bases, with 12 bases between them. CDR3 residues: CASSFGQGLSGNTIYF. As DNA, the CDR3 is TGTGCCAGCAGTTTTGGTCAGGGCCTCTCTGGAAACACCATATATTTT.

The chain joins TRBV2 to TRBJ2-7; a possible D gene is TRBD1 (5 bases). The CDR3 totals 14 residues. Germline V lookup: CDR1 SNHLY, CDR2 FYNNEI. The V end lost 0 bases, the J end lost 12 bases, and 18 bases lay between the germline ends. CDR3 in amino acids: CASSEALRQTQGYF. The CDR3 DNA is TGTGCCAGCAGTGAAGCGCTTCGGCAGACCCAGGGGTACTTC.

The count of this clone is one. V gene TRBV3-1 (or the pseudogene TRBV3-2) combines with J gene TRBJ1-2; 8 positions agree with TRBD1. V shed 1 base, J shed 8 bases, and the junction held 6 bases outside the gene matches. CDR3 length equals 14 residues. Germline CDR1 and CDR2: LGHDT and YNNKEL (reference sequence). This CDR3 reads CASSQGRGLEGYTF. CDR3 in DNA: TGTGCCAGCAGCCAAGGCAGGGGGCTGGAAGGCTACACCTTC.

The rearrangement links TRBV5-4 to TRBJ1-1; 8 bases match TRBD1. The CDR3 runs 15 residues. With V trimmed by 0 bases and J by 6 bases, 7 bases remained unmatched. Germline loops: CDR1 SGHNT, CDR2 YYREEE (reference sequence). The CDR3 region is CASSLGGQVHAEAFF. CDR3 nucleotides: TGTGCCAGCAGCTTGGGGGGACAGGTGCACGCTGAAGCTTTCTTT.

This clone was recorded once. CDR3 amino acids: CAISERDRGGHSPLHF. CDR3 nucleotide sequence: TGTGCCATCAGTGAGAGGGACAGGGGAGGACATTCACCCCTCCACTTT. The gene calls are TRBV10-3 and TRBJ1-6; 10 nucleotides line up with TRBD1. There are 16 residues in the CDR3. J was trimmed by 8 bases and V by 2 bases; bases with no gene match: 6. Germline V CDR1 and CDR2: ENHRY, SYGVKD.

This clone showed up just once. The gene calls are TRBV6-5 and TRBJ1-3; possible D gene TRBD1, 6 bases. Germline V gene sequence: CDR1 MNHEY, CDR2 SVGAGI. This CDR3 is built from 15 residues. Between the trimmed V and J ends, which lost 6 bases and 4 bases, there was a span of 16 bases. CDR3 sequence (DNA): TGTGCCAGCAGGGTACAGGGAAGTCGAGGAAACACCATATATTTT. Translating it yields CASRVQGSRGNTIYF.